The entry that follows covers one T cell receptor beta chain sequence. Antigen: not known. The germline gives CDR1 SGHTA, CDR2 FQGNSA. The CDR3 sequence is 16 residues long. The J segment lost 3 bases and the V segment lost 0 bases, leaving 6 bases of the junction unmatched. These data come from a study of Ad26.COV2.S vaccination and SARS-CoV-2 variants. Study conclusions and caveats: Marked by substantial breadth, spike-specific CD8+ and CD4+ T cell responses were reportedly seen after vaccination. For non-spike TCRs, breadth in vaccine recipients resembled that in placebo recipients. Ad26.COV2.S recipients had broader spike-specific TCRs (P = 0.0014).

Only in-frame clones appear in the TCRdb table, and some are missing; sequencing was by immunoSEQ multiplex PCR. In the table there are around 350,000 clones, roughly 94% of which are singletons. This chain joins TRBV7-2 and TRBJ2-3; 7 nucleotides align to TRBD2. This clonotype originated in a human donor who had recovered from COVID-19. The source material was peripheral blood, sampled after recovery from COVID-19. The chain's CDR3 is CASSLAGQGGTDTQYF. The DNA of the CDR3 is TGTGCCAGCAGCTTAGCTGGGCAGGGAGGGACAGATACGCAGTATTTT.